This T cell receptor (beta chain) was sequenced for a study of shared clonotypes between healthy human individuals. V dropped 0 bases and J dropped 3 bases, with 12 bases sitting between them. This CDR3 is 15 amino acids long. The germline V gene encodes CDR1 ENHRY and CDR2 SYGVKD. TCRdb's copy holds only in-frame clones and misses some; the assay was immunoSEQ multiplex PCR. In the table there are approximately 1.5 million clones, 98% of which are singletons. The source is a young man in good health. Sequenced material: naive CD4+ T cells sorted from blood. Described subset: CD45RA+ positively selected. This chain links TRBV10-3 with TRBJ2-7; TRBD2 might be the D (5 bases). The CDR3 nucleotides read TGTGCCATCAGTGAGTCAGTCGGAGGCTACTACGAGCAGTACTTC. Its protein product is CAISESVGGYYEQYF.